What follows describes a single TCR beta chain. These data are taken from a study of T cell changes during pregnancy in multiple sclerosis. Generated by immunoSEQ multiplex PCR, the TCRdb table keeps only in-frame clones and is missing some. The data show fewer than 50,000 clones, around nine tenths seen once. This specimen consisted of CD8+ T cells from peripheral blood mononuclear cells, obtained in the third trimester of pregnancy. The sequence came from a female donor with multiple sclerosis, enrolled in a pregnancy study.

The CDR3 protein is CASSLAGSTDTQYF. The CDR3 bases are TGTGCCAGCAGCTTAGCCGGGAGCACAGATACGCAGTATTTT. The rearrangement links TRBV11-2 to TRBJ2-3; no definite D call. CDR3 size: 14 residues. The ends were cut back, 1 base at V and 0 bases at J, with 5 bases in the middle. Germline CDR1 reads SGHAT; CDR2 reads FQNNGV.